There are many counts of the clone carrying this T cell receptor (beta chain). Its specificity is unknown. These data originate in a study of regulatory T cells in long-lasting Graves disease. The CDR3 length is 15 residues. Looked up from germline, CDR1 is SGHVS and CDR2 is FNYEAQ. The ends lost 5 bases at V and 7 bases at J; junction bases unmatched: 5. Whole-study results and caveats: Persistent disease showed a preference for TRBV28, TRBJ1-2 and TRBJ2-5.

Combining iRepertoire HTBI primers with Arm-PCR of CDR3 regions, the authors built TCR beta libraries. TCRdb reprocessed the multiplex PCR reads via MiXCR and lists one record per CDR3 protein. The sample comprises under 450,000 distinct CDR3 sequences, 15% to 20% of which are singletons, and 20% rests with the top ten. Time point defined: newly diagnosed GD, antithyroid drugs for less than 3 months. Extracted RNA from PBMCs served as the source of the TCR library. These same data were also listed under a study on T cells in Graves' hyperthyroidism and ophthalmopathy.

This chain joins TRBV7-6 and TRBJ2-1; 13 positions agree with TRBD2. The specimen was peripheral blood mononuclear cells (PBMCs), collected at new diagnosis, from a patient treated with antithyroid drugs. The TCR sequence derives from a woman between 18 and 29 years old with Graves disease. Here the CDR3 reads CASSTGLAGSNEQFF. The CDR3 DNA sequence: TGTGCCAGCAGCACGGGACTAGCGGGATCTAATGAGCAGTTCTTC.